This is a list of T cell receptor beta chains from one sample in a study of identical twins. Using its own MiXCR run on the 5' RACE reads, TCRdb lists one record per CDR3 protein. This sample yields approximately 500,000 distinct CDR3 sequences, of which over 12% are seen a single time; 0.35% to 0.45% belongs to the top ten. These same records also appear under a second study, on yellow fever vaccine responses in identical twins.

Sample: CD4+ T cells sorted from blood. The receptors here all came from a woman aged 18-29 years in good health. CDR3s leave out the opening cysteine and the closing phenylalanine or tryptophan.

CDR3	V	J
ASSLTSGGTSYNEQF	TRBV5-6	TRBJ2-1
SVSAGSYGYT	TRBV29-1	TRBJ1-2
ASSPTDSNYGYT	TRBV7-8	TRBJ1-2
ASSPTIQGRMTEAF	TRBV5-1	TRBJ1-1
ASSLPGLPYNEQF	TRBV5-5	TRBJ2-1
ASRGGTSGRAEQF	TRBV6-1	TRBJ2-1
ASSLGGSNNNEQF	TRBV5-1	TRBJ2-1
ASSESQGRTGELF	TRBV25-1	TRBJ2-2
ASRQGSQTQY	TRBV25-1	TRBJ2-5
ASSPSGVRQETQY	TRBV9	TRBJ2-5
ASSRGHGNTDTQY	TRBV14	TRBJ2-3
ASSFRVGGTDTQY	TRBV28	TRBJ2-3
ASSRQAASGNTIY	TRBV3-1	TRBJ1-3
ASSSTDGAGNTIY	TRBV6-2/TRBV6-3	TRBJ1-3
SVVQLWDDEAF	TRBV29-1	TRBJ1-1
ASSFALAGSYEQY	TRBV27	TRBJ2-7
ASSGGGWRRF	TRBV2	TRBJ2-1
ASSLKGADSYNEQF	TRBV12-3/TRBV12-4	TRBJ2-1
ASHRDRGREDTQY	TRBV5-1	TRBJ2-3
ASSHDRLSSYNEQF	TRBV27	TRBJ2-1
ASGLRGTVNQPQH	TRBV12-5	TRBJ1-5
ASSQDRRGGPNTGELF	TRBV4-1	TRBJ2-2
ASSEVAGPNQPQH	TRBV6-1	TRBJ1-5
ASSSHSAYEQY	TRBV12-3/TRBV12-4	TRBJ2-7
ASGPGTGNTEAF	TRBV5-5	TRBJ1-1
ASSLALDKVYQETQY	TRBV12-3/TRBV12-4	TRBJ2-5
ATSRGLAGGPGTDTQY	TRBV15	TRBJ2-3
ATSRRQGVIYNSPLH	TRBV15	TRBJ1-6
ATSDPPGQPDSYNEQF	TRBV24-1	TRBJ2-1
SASGNGQETQY	TRBV20-1	TRBJ2-5
SASRKTDTQY	TRBV20-1	TRBJ2-3
ASNRGSLSGNTIY	TRBV7-9	TRBJ1-3
AISDGGRKRTGELF	TRBV10-3	TRBJ2-2
ASSQVPGGRGTDTQY	TRBV4-1	TRBJ2-3
ASSLQGFGANVLT	TRBV7-9	TRBJ2-6
SVGAGGPVETQY	TRBV29-1	TRBJ2-5
ASSLGTALNEKLF	TRBV28	TRBJ1-4
ASGTHSNTGELF	TRBV12-3/TRBV12-4	TRBJ2-2
ASRAGQALYGYT	TRBV2	TRBJ1-2
ASSWWTGTGELF	TRBV12-3/TRBV12-4	TRBJ2-2
SAMKTEGNEKLF	TRBV20-1	TRBJ1-4
ASSSRSQETQY	TRBV5-1	TRBJ2-5
ASSLWAAQETQY	TRBV4-2	TRBJ2-5
ASTRGDADTQY	TRBV5-1	TRBJ2-3
AARGASSYNEQF	TRBV10-3	TRBJ2-1
ASKAGAGFYNEQF	TRBV27	TRBJ2-1
ASSEGGIQETQY	TRBV2	TRBJ2-5